The rows below give T cell receptor beta chains drawn from one sample of a study of beta chain features in type 1 diabetes. The method was immunoSEQ multiplex PCR; TCRdb's version includes in-frame clones alone and lacks a portion of them. In the table there are hundreds of thousands of clones, around an eighth of which are singletons. The specimen was naive CD4+ T cells from blood. These receptors all come from a man younger than 30 with type 1 diabetes. The CDR3 runs from the conserved cysteine through the conserved F or W. A D gene is named only where the DNA matches it firmly. A clone size is listed for some rows: how often the clone was seen (once, few, many), or a class if it is expanded.

V	D	J	size	CDR3	DNA
TRBV25-1	-	TRBJ1-1	few	CASRATVGEGNTEAFF	TGTGCCAGCAGGGCCACCGTGGGCGAAGGGAACACTGAAGCTTTCTTT
TRBV5-4	-	TRBJ1-1	-	CASSLRGAENTEAFF	TGTGCCAGCAGCTTAAGGGGGGCGGAGAACACTGAAGCTTTCTTT
TRBV29-1	TRBD1	TRBJ1-1	few	CSVETDRGGTEAFF	TGCAGCGTCGAGACGGACAGGGGCGGCACTGAAGCTTTCTTT
TRBV27	-	TRBJ2-7	-	CASSHPGSTAEQYF	TGTGCCAGCAGTCACCCAGGGAGTACGGCCGAGCAGTACTTC
TRBV5-1	-	TRBJ2-5	few	CASSLVGAGGETQYF	TGCGCCAGCAGCTTGGTGGGGGCCGGAGGGGAGACCCAGTACTTC
TRBV9	-	TRBJ2-7	few	CASSVGEGVGHYEQYF	TGTGCCAGCAGCGTAGGAGAAGGGGTAGGGCACTACGAGCAGTACTTC
TRBV7-3	TRBD2	TRBJ2-3	-	CASSPQAGRDTQYF	TGTGCCAGCAGCCCTCAAGCGGGGAGGGATACGCAGTATTTT
TRBV6-5	-	TRBJ2-1	-	CASSYRRVSYNEQFF	TGTGCCAGCAGTTATCGCAGGGTCTCCTACAATGAGCAGTTCTTC
TRBV6-5	TRBD1	TRBJ2-7	few	CASSYAGTGSIKQYF	TGTGCCAGCAGTTACGCCGGGACAGGGTCTATAAAGCAGTACTTC
TRBV25-1	-	TRBJ2-3	few	CASSDRTTDTQYF	TGTGCCAGCAGTGACCGGACCACAGATACGCAGTATTTT
TRBV29-1	TRBD2	TRBJ2-1	-	CSGPSGRGNEQFF	TGCAGCGGGCCTAGCGGGAGGGGCAATGAGCAGTTCTTC
TRBV27	TRBD1	TRBJ1-2	-	CASSSGTGLSGSGYTF	TGTGCCAGCAGTTCCGGGACAGGGCTCAGTGGTTCGGGCTACACCTTC
TRBV10-3	-	TRBJ1-6	-	CARRQAQDSPLHF	TGTGCCAGGAGACAGGCTCAGGATTCACCCCTCCACTTT
TRBV30	TRBD1	TRBJ1-6	-	CAWSVVQGNSPLHF	TGTGCCTGGAGTGTGGTACAGGGGAATTCACCCCTCCACTTT
TRBV7-3	TRBD1	TRBJ2-3	-	CASSSGTGNTQYF	TGTGCCAGCAGCTCAGGGACAGGGAATACGCAGTATTTT
TRBV9	TRBD1	TRBJ1-2	few	CASSVVGTGAGANYGYTF	TGTGCCAGCAGCGTAGTCGGGACAGGGGCTGGAGCTAACTATGGCTACACCTTC
TRBV6-5	TRBD1	TRBJ1-1	few	CASSFAGTANTEAFF	TGTGCCAGCAGTTTCGCCGGGACAGCGAACACTGAAGCTTTCTTT
TRBV7-2	-	TRBJ2-6	few	CASTRSGANVLTF	TGTGCCAGCACCCGATCTGGGGCCAACGTCCTGACTTTC
TRBV7-2	-	TRBJ1-5	-	CASSSPNQPQHF	TGTGCCAGCAGCTCCCCTAATCAGCCCCAGCATTTT
TRBV6-6	TRBD1	TRBJ2-7	-	CASRDRGLYEQYF	TGTGCCAGCAGGGACAGGGGGCTGTACGAGCAGTACTTC
TRBV4-1	TRBD1	TRBJ1-6	few	CASSPQDRGGSSPLHF	TGCGCCAGCAGCCCACAGGACAGGGGAGGAAGTTCACCCCTCCACTTT
TRBV11-2	-	TRBJ2-7	-	CASSSSGGESYEQYF	TGTGCCAGCAGCTCGTCAGGCGGTGAATCTTACGAGCAGTACTTC
TRBV7-6	-	TRBJ2-7	-	CASSLGGHPYEQYF	TGTGCCAGCAGCTTAGGGGGACACCCCTACGAGCAGTACTTC
TRBV13	-	TRBJ2-1	-	CASSLMFRDPRHEQFF	TGTGCCAGCAGCTTGATGTTCCGGGACCCCCGGCATGAGCAGTTCTTC
TRBV7-9	-	TRBJ1-1	-	CASSLVGEAFF	TGTGCCAGCAGCTTAGTGGGTGAAGCTTTCTTT
TRBV30	TRBD2	TRBJ2-4	-	CAWSVRLAGAKNIQYF	TGTGCCTGGAGTGTCCGACTAGCGGGAGCCAAAAACATTCAGTACTTC
TRBV30	-	TRBJ1-5	-	CAWARGYQPQHF	TGTGCCTGGGCCAGGGGTTATCAGCCCCAGCATTTT
TRBV9	TRBD2	TRBJ2-1	-	CASSALLAGGPKLNEQFF	TGTGCCAGCAGCGCCTTGCTAGCGGGGGGTCCAAAGTTGAATGAGCAGTTCTTC
TRBV4-2	TRBD1	TRBJ1-2	few	CASRGQGRNYGYTF	TGTGCCAGCAGGGGACAGGGGCGTAACTATGGCTACACCTTC
TRBV25-1	-	TRBJ1-6	-	CASSEQNSPLHF	TGTGCCAGCAGTGAGCAAAATTCACCCCTCCACTTT
TRBV4-3	TRBD1	TRBJ2-3	few	CASSQGLRGQGRDTQYF	TGCGCCAGCAGCCAAGGCTTAAGGGGACAGGGCAGAGATACGCAGTATTTT
TRBV2	-	TRBJ2-2	few	CASSGTGELFF	TGTGCCAGCAGTGGCACCGGGGAGCTGTTTTTT